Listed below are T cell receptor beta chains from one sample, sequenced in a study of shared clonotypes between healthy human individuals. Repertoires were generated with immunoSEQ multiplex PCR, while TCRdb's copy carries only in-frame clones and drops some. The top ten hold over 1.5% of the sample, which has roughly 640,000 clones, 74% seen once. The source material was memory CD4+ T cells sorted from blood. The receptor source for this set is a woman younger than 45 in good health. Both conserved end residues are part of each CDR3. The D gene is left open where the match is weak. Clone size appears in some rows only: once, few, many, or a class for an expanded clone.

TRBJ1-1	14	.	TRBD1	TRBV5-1	TGCGCCAGCAGCCAACAGGGGGTGAACACTGAAGCTTTCTTT	CASSQQGVNTEAFF
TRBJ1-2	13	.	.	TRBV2	TGTGCCAGCGATCGGGGTTCTAACTATGGCTACACCTTC	CASDRGSNYGYTF
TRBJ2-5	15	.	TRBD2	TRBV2	TGTGCCAGCAGTGAAGCACTAGCGGGCGTAGAGACCCAGTACTTC	CASSEALAGVETQYF
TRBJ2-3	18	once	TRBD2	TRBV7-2	TGTGCCAGCAGCTTTAGGCCGGGTCTAGCGGGAGAGGTAGATACGCAGTATTTT	CASSFRPGLAGEVDTQYF
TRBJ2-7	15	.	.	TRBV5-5	TGTGCCAGCAGCTTGGGCCCGGGGGCTCCCTACGAGCAGTACTTC	CASSLGPGAPYEQYF
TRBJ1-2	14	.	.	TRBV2	TGTGCCAGCCAACAAACCAGAAGCGGCTATGGCTACACCTTC	CASQQTRSGYGYTF
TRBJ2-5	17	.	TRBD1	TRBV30	TGTGCCTGGAGTGTTCAATGGACAGGGGGCTTTGGAGAGACCCAGTACTTC	CAWSVQWTGGFGETQYF
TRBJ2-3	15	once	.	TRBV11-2	TGTGCCAGCAGCCTCCTCAGTGGGCGGGGAGATACGCAGTATTTT	CASSLLSGRGDTQYF
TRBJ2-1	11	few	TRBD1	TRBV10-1	TGCGCCAGCAGTGATAGGACAGGGTTGTTCTTC	CASSDRTGLFF
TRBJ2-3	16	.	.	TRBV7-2	TGTGCCAGCAGCTTGGGTTCGCGGGTCTCATCAGGGGCGCAGTATTTT	CASSLGSRVSSGAQYF
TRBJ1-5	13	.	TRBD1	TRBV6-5	TGTGCCAGCAGCAGGACAGGGTATCAGCCCCAGCATTTT	CASSRTGYQPQHF
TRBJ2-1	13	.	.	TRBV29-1	TGCAGCGTTGAAGGGGCGGTGGGCCGGGAGCAGTTCTTC	CSVEGAVGREQFF
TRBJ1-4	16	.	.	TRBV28	TGTGCCAGCAGTCCCCACGGGGCCGCCAAGGGTGAAAAACTGTTTTTT	CASSPHGAAKGEKLFF
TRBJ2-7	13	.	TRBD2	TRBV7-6	TGTGCCAGCAGCTTCGGGGGGGCCTACGAGCAGTACTTC	CASSFGGAYEQYF
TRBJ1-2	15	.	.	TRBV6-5	TGTGCCAGCAGTCAGTCGGGACGGATTAACTATGGCTACACCTTC	CASSQSGRINYGYTF
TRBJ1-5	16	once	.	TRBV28	TGTGCCAGCAGCCTCCAGAGGACAGCTAGCAATCAGCCCCAGCATTTT	CASSLQRTASNQPQHF
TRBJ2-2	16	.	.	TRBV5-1	TGCGCCAGCAGCTTGGCGAGTAGACGGAACACCGGGGAGCTGTTTTTT	CASSLASRRNTGELFF
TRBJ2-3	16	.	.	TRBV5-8	TGTGCCAGCAGCTTGGCCGGATATGGCGGCACAGATACGCAGTATTTT	CASSLAGYGGTDTQYF
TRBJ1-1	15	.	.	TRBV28	TGTGCCAGCAGTCACTCCGGGACACTCAACACTGAAGCTTTCTTT	CASSHSGTLNTEAFF
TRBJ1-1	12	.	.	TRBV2	TGTGCCAGCAGTCAAAATAGTCGTGAAGCTTTCTTT	CASSQNSREAFF
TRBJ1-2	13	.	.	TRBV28	TGTGCCAGCAGTAGGGCAGAAAACTATGGCTACACCTTC	CASSRAENYGYTF
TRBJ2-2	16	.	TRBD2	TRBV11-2	TGTGCCAGCAGAATGACTAGCGGGAGATCGGCCGGGGAGCTGTTTTTT	CASRMTSGRSAGELFF
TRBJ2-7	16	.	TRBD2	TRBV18	TGTGCCAGCTCCCAATCCGCGGGGGGACACATCTACGAGCAGTACTTC	CASSQSAGGHIYEQYF
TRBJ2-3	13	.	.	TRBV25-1	TGTGCCAGCACCCCAATGAACACAGATACGCAGTATTTT	CASTPMNTDTQYF
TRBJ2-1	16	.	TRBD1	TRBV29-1	TGCAGCGTCATTCAAAGGTGGACAGGGGTCTACAATGAGCAGTTCTTC	CSVIQRWTGVYNEQFF
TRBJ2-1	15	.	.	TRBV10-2	TGCGCCAGCAGACGGGACGCCCAACCCTACAATGAGCAGTTCTTC	CASRRDAQPYNEQFF
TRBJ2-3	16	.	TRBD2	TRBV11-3	TGTGCCAGCAGCTTAGGAGCTAGCGGGGAAATAGATACGCAGTATTTT	CASSLGASGEIDTQYF
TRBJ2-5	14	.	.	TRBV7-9	TGTGCCAGCAGCGGCCGGCCCCGCGGGGAGACCCAGTACTTC	CASSGRPRGETQYF
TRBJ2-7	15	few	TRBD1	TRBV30	TGTGCCTGGAGCGGAGGGACAGGGAGGAGCGACGAGCAGTACTTC	CAWSGGTGRSDEQYF
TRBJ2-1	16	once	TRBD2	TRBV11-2	TGTGCCAGCAGCTTTCCAAGCGGGAGGGGCTACAATGAGCAGTTCTTC	CASSFPSGRGYNEQFF
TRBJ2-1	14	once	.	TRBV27	TGTGCCAGCACCCGGGACCAGAGATACAATGAGCAGTTCTTC	CASTRDQRYNEQFF
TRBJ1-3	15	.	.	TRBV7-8	TGTGCCAGCAGCTTAGTGGGATCATCTGGAAACACCATATATTTT	CASSLVGSSGNTIYF
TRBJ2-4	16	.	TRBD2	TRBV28	TGTGCCAGCGGATCCTTAGCGGGGGGGGCCAAAAACATTCAGTACTTC	CASGSLAGGAKNIQYF
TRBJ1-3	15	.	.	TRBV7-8	TGTGCCAGCAGCTACCAGGGTCGCGCTGGAAACACCATATATTTT	CASSYQGRAGNTIYF
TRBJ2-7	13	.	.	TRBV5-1	TGCGCCAGCAGCTTGGGCGGCACCTACGAGCAGTACTTC	CASSLGGTYEQYF
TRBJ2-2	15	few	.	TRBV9	TGTGCCAGCAGCGTAAGGATGGGCCTCGACGGGGAGCTGTTTTTT	CASSVRMGLDGELFF
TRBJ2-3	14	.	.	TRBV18	TGTGCCAGCTCACCACCTACAGGGATCGATACGCAGTATTTT	CASSPPTGIDTQYF
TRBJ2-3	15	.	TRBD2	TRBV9	TGTGCCAGCAGCCCGGTAGCGGGAAACACAGATACGCAGTATTTT	CASSPVAGNTDTQYF
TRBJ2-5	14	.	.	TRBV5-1	TGCGCCAGCAGCTCGGCCTGGGGGCGAGAGACCCAGTACTTC	CASSSAWGRETQYF
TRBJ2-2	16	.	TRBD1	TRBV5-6	TGTGCCAGCAGCCAGACAGGGGCCCCGAACACCGGGGAGCTGTTTTTT	CASSQTGAPNTGELFF
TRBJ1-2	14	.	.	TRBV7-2	TGTGCCAGCAGCTTACCCCCCAGAAACTATGGCTACACCTTC	CASSLPPRNYGYTF
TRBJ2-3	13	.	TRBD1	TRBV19	TGTGCTACGACAGGGGTAAACACAGATACGCAGTATTTT	CATTGVNTDTQYF
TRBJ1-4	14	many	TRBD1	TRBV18	TGTGCCAGCTCACGAGGACAGGGTGCCGAAAAACTGTTTTTT	CASSRGQGAEKLFF
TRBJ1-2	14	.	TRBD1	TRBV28	TGTGCCAGCAGTCGCGAGACAGGGAACTATGGCTACACCTTC	CASSRETGNYGYTF
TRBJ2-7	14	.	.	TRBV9	TGTGCCAGCAGCGAGGCGGCCAGCTCCTACGAGCAGTACTTC	CASSEAASSYEQYF
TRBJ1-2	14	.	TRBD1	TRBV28	TGTGCCAGCAGTTTAAGTGGGGCAGGGGGAGGCTACACCTTC	CASSLSGAGGGYTF
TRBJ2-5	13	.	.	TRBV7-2	TGTGCCAGCAGCTTAGGGGCGCCAGAGACCCAGTACTTC	CASSLGAPETQYF
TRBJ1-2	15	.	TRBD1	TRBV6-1	TGTGCCAGCAGTGAAACGACAGGGGGGAACTATGGCTACACCTTC	CASSETTGGNYGYTF